Below are 21 T cell receptor beta chains sequenced from a single sample in a study of blood T cell repertoires in COVID-19. Sequenced by immunoSEQ multiplex PCR; TCRdb stores in-frame clones only, minus some. The table shows approximately 100,000 clones, with roughly 90% occurring only once. The sample was peripheral blood. These receptors all stem from a man between 65 and 79 years old with acute or convalescent COVID-19.

The CDR3 region is CASSYSGLATYEQYF. The CDR3 DNA follows: TGTGCCAGCAGTTACTCTGGACTAGCGACCTACGAGCAGTACTTC. V usage is TRBV6-5 and J usage is TRBJ2-7; TRBD2 agrees at 9 bases. V gave up 0 bases and J gave up 2 bases; unmatched junction bases: 2. This CDR3 has 15 residues. The germline gives CDR1 MNHEY, CDR2 SVGAGI.

The J gene is TRBJ2-2, the V gene TRBV5-1; 8 bases are shared with TRBD2. The length of the CDR3 is 13 residues. Germline V gene sequence: CDR1 SGHRS, CDR2 YFSETQ. V lost 7 bases to trimming and J lost 4 bases; unmatched junction nucleotides: 3. The CDR3 DNA reads as TGCGCCAGCCGCCGGGGGGGCACCGGGGAGCTGTTTTTT. This translates into CASRRGGTGELFF.

In its sample, this clone was seen a few times. This chain uses TRBV6-2 or TRBV6-3 with TRBJ1-5; 8 bases are a match to TRBD1. The length of the CDR3 is 14 residues. With V trimmed by 0 bases and J by 6 bases, 1 base remained unmatched. Germline lookup yields CDR1 MNHEY and CDR2 SVGEGT. The CDR3 reads CASSYSTGVQPQHF. The CDR3 nucleotides read TGTGCCAGCAGTTACTCGACAGGGGTTCAGCCCCAGCATTTT.

The V call is TRBV6-1, the J call TRBJ1-2; D is perhaps TRBD1 (6 bases). CDR1 and CDR2 from the germline V gene are MNHNS and SASEGT. V gave up 1 base and J gave up 6 bases, with 12 bases separating them. CDR3 length: 14 amino acids. CDR3 sequence: CASSEETGLDGYTF. The CDR3 DNA sequence: TGTGCCAGCAGTGAAGAAACAGGGTTGGATGGCTACACCTTC.

The chain links TRBV2 to TRBJ2-2; D is uncertain. The V end lost 5 bases, the J end lost 5 bases, and 3 bases lay between the germline ends. The CDR3 spans 11 residues. Germline lookup yields CDR1 SNHLY and CDR2 FYNNEI. CDR3 DNA: TGTGCCAGCAGTTTAACCGGGGAGCTGTTTTTT. Protein: CASSLTGELFF. Looking up the rest from reference TRBV2 and TRBJ2-2 gives the full variable domain: EPEVTQTPSHQVTQMGQEVILRCVPISNHLYFYWYRQILGQKVEFLVSFYNNEISEKSEIFDDQFSVERPDGSNFTLKIRSTKLEDSAMYFCASSLTGELFFGEGSRLTVL.

The gene calls are TRBV3-1 (or the pseudogene TRBV3-2) and TRBJ1-6; D is perhaps TRBD1 (6 bases). Germline-derived CDR1 and CDR2 are LGHDT and YNNKEL (reference sequence). The CDR3 is 14 amino acids. V dropped 5 bases and J dropped 8 bases, with 13 bases sitting between them. The CDR3 loop reads CASSDGTYHSPLHF. As DNA, the CDR3 is TGTGCCAGCAGCGACGGGACATATCATTCACCCCTCCACTTT.

The sample holds one count of this clone. This chain connects TRBV19 to TRBJ2-7; 7 bases align to TRBD2. J was trimmed by 2 bases and V by 3 bases; bases with no gene match: 7. This CDR3 has 15 amino acids. Germline-derived CDR1 and CDR2 are LNHDA and SQIVND (reference sequence). The CDR3 loop is CASSMGSGATYEQYF. For the CDR3, the DNA is TGTGCCAGTAGTATGGGGAGCGGGGCAACCTACGAGCAGTACTTC.

The chain uses TRBV19 and TRBJ2-1; D not certain. This CDR3 has 12 amino acids. Trimming left V 6 bases short and J 4 bases short, with 7 bases between. The germline V gene encodes CDR1 LNHDA and CDR2 SQIVND (reference sequence). The CDR3 protein is CASRTPYNEQFF. The CDR3 bases are TGTGCCAGTAGGACTCCTTACAATGAGCAGTTCTTC.

The rearrangement links TRBV6-6 to TRBJ1-2, with TRBD1 matching 8 bases. CDR1 and CDR2 (germline): MNHNY, SVGAGI (reference sequence). The CDR3 consists of 15 residues. Losses at the gene ends were 5 bases for V and 2 bases for J; bases not matched to a gene: 7. The CDR3 is CASSGRQGLNYGYTF. In nucleotides, the CDR3 is TGTGCCAGCAGTGGCAGACAGGGGCTGAACTATGGCTACACCTTC.

For this clone: At the DNA level, this CDR3 is encoded by other sequences in the same sample as well. The V gene is TRBV7-6, the J gene TRBJ1-3; D remains unclear. The CDR3 is 15 amino acids. The germline V and J ends were trimmed by 3 bases and 0 bases, with 9 bases remaining between them. Germline CDR1 and CDR2: SGHVS and FNYEAQ. Here the CDR3 reads CASSLGSGSGNTIYF. The CDR3 coding sequence is TGTGCCAGCAGCTTGGGTAGCGGCTCTGGAAACACCATATATTTT.

The CDR3 sequence: CASSPDRGPYEQYF. The CDR3 DNA sequence: TGTGCCAGCAGCCCAGACAGGGGCCCCTACGAGCAGTACTTC. V and J are TRBV11-2 and TRBJ2-7; 8 bases agree with TRBD1. The CDR3 covers 14 residues. Unmatched junction bases numbered 5, after V lost 5 bases and J lost 2 bases. Germline V gene data show CDR1 as SGHAT and CDR2 as FQNNGV.

The chain combines TRBV6-6 with TRBJ1-1; maybe TRBD1 (5 bases). With 4 bases removed from V and 1 base from J, the gap between germline ends came to 10 bases. The CDR3 contains 14 residues. Germline CDR1 is MNHNY and CDR2 is SVGAGI (reference sequence). CDR3 DNA: TGTGCCAGCAGTTCTCAAGGGGCGAACACTGAAGCTTTCTTT. Its protein is CASSSQGANTEAFF.

The chain links TRBV7-3 to TRBJ2-7, with TRBD1 identical over 7 bases. The germline CDR1 and CDR2 sequences are SGHTA and FQGTGA. V shed 2 bases, J shed 2 bases, and the junction held 12 bases outside the gene matches. The CDR3 has 17 amino acids. The CDR3 here is CASSLVTLLGQPYEQYF. The CDR3 coding sequence is TGTGCCAGCAGCTTAGTGACCCTCCTGGGACAGCCCTACGAGCAGTACTTC. The full variable domain, completed using reference TRBV7-3 and TRBJ2-7, is GAGVSQTPSNKVTEKGKYVELRCDPISGHTALYWYRQSLGQGPEFLIYFQGTGAADDSGLPNDRFFAVRPEGSVSTLKIQRTERGDSAVYLCASSLVTLLGQPYEQYFGPGTRLTVT.

This rearrangement joins TRBV19 to TRBJ2-3; 11 positions agree with TRBD2. V was clipped by 10 bases and J by 2 bases; unmatched bases: 11. CDR1 and CDR2 (germline): LNHDA, SQIVND (reference sequence). This CDR3 spans 16 amino acids. For the CDR3, the DNA is TGTGCCACCTTGGACAGACTAGCGGGGAACACAGATACGCAGTATTTT. Protein: CATLDRLAGNTDTQYF. Full variable domain (remainder filled in from reference TRBV19 and TRBJ2-3): DGGITQSPKYLFRKEGQNVTLSCEQNLNHDAMYWYRQDPGQGLRLIYYSQIVNDFQKGDIAEGYSVSREKKESFPLTVTSAQKNPTAFYLCATLDRLAGNTDTQYFGPGTRLTVL.

The chain carries TRBV18 and TRBJ1-3; 10 nucleotides agree with TRBD1. CDR1 KGHSH and CDR2 LQKENI come from the germline V gene. This CDR3 contains 17 residues. Trimming removed 3 bases from V and 2 bases from J; junction bases left unmatched: 7. CDR3 protein: CASSPGQGNLAGNTIYF. In DNA form, the CDR3 reads TGTGCCAGCTCACCGGGACAGGGGAATTTGGCTGGAAACACCATATATTTT.

This clone was seen just once. The chain combines TRBV12-3 or TRBV12-4 with TRBJ1-3, with TRBD1 as a possible D gene (5 bases). The CDR3 has 13 residues. V was clipped by 3 bases and J by 8 bases, with 11 bases between them. CDR3 in amino acids: CASSLWQGYTIYF. The CDR3 DNA sequence: TGTGCCAGCAGTTTGTGGCAGGGTTACACCATATATTTT.

The chain links TRBV12-3 or TRBV12-4 to TRBJ1-5, with 7 bases that match TRBD1. The CDR3 runs to 13 residues. V lost 3 bases, J lost 7 bases, and 3 bases stayed unmatched. In DNA, the CDR3 is TGTGCCAGCAGTTTGGCAGGGGGACAGCCCCAGCATTTT. Translated: CASSLAGGQPQHF.

The chain combines TRBV10-3 with TRBJ2-4; tentatively, D is TRBD1 (7 bases). This CDR3 has 18 amino acids. CDR1 is ENHRY, CDR2 SYGVKD, per germline. Trimming removed 0 bases at V and 0 bases at J, with 15 bases between. The CDR3 reads CAISESVRGELAKNIQYF. The CDR3 nucleotides read TGTGCCATCAGTGAGTCAGTCAGGGGGGAATTAGCCAAAAACATTCAGTACTTC.

The chain carries TRBV12-5 and TRBJ1-3; 8 bases are a match to TRBD1. Germline V gene sequence: CDR1 LGHNT, CDR2 FRNRAP. The CDR3 is 17 residues long. The trim removed 6 bases at V and 0 bases at J, leaving 10 bases unmatched. CDR3 coding DNA: TGTGCTAGTGGACAGGACAGGGAATTTCGCTCTGGAAACACCATATATTTT. Its translation: CASGQDREFRSGNTIYF. The full variable domain, completed using reference TRBV12-5 and TRBJ1-3, is DARVTQTPRHKVTEMGQEVTMRCQPILGHNTVFWYRQTMMQGLELLAYFRNRAPLDDSGMPKDRFSAEMPDATLATLKIQPSEPRDSAVYFCASGQDREFRSGNTIYFGEGSWLTVV.

The rearrangement links TRBV4-3 to TRBJ2-3; TRBD1 agrees at 9 bases. Germline CDR1 reads LGHNA; CDR2 reads YSLEER. The CDR3 totals 15 residues. With V trimmed by 4 bases and J by 2 bases, 4 bases remained unmatched. CDR3 DNA: TGCGCCAGCAGCCCGGGACAGGGATACACAGATACGCAGTATTTT. Amino acid sequence: CASSPGQGYTDTQYF.

This clone was counted once. The V and J genes are TRBV28 and TRBJ2-1; TRBD2 matches 8 bases. This CDR3 spans 16 amino acids. Looked up from germline, CDR1 is MDHEN and CDR2 is SYDVKM. V dropped 6 bases and J dropped 0; count of bases not matched to a gene: 7. In nucleotides, the CDR3 is TGTGCCAGCAGACTGACCAGCGGGAGCTCCTACAATGAGCAGTTCTTC. Its translation is CASRLTSGSSYNEQFF.